What follows are 20 T cell receptor beta chains derived from one specimen sequenced in a study of CD8+ T cells in alopecia areata. Isolated RNA was reverse transcribed into cDNA used as the sequencing template. The assay was immunoSEQ multiplex PCR, and TCRdb's table has in-frame clones only and misses some. The sample contains 110,000 to 150,000 clones, 62% of which appear only once. The sequencing sample was made of CD8+ T cells sorted from blood. These receptors originate from a human donor in good health.

This rearrangement joins TRBV29-1 to TRBJ2-7, with 11 bases identical to TRBD2. Trimming cost V 0 bases and J 2 bases; bases outside gene matches: 6. The V gene's germline CDR1 is SQVTM and CDR2 ANQGSEA. CDR3 size: 16 residues. The CDR3 DNA reads TGCAGCGTTGAAGATACAACTAGCGGGAGCCCCTACGAGCAGTACTTC. Its translation: CSVEDTTSGSPYEQYF.

This clone occurred once. The chain combines TRBV30 with TRBJ1-1; 7 bases are shared with TRBD1. CDR3 length: 14 residues. With 2 bases clipped from V and 6 bases from J, the junction kept 9 bases outside the gene matches. Germline CDR1 GTSNPN, CDR2 SVGIG (reference sequence). This CDR3 reads CAWSPDNRGPEAFF. CDR3 bases: TGTGCCTGGAGTCCAGATAACAGGGGCCCTGAAGCTTTCTTT. The complete variable domain, with remaining parts taken from reference TRBV30 and TRBJ1-1, reads SQTIHQWPATLVQPVGSPLSLECTVEGTSNPNLYWYRQAAGRGLQLLFYSVGIGQISSEVPQNLSASRPQDRQFILSSKKLLLSDSGFYLCAWSPDNRGPEAFFGQGTRLTVV.

This clone was detected only a few times. This sequence joins TRBV28 and TRBJ2-1; D call uncertain. Trimming stripped 5 bases from V and 4 bases from J, with 18 bases between. The germline V gene has CDR1 MDHEN and CDR2 SYDVKM. The CDR3 consists of 16 residues. The CDR3 nucleotides read TGTGCCAGCAGTGACCCAAACCCTAGGCCGTACAATGAGCAGTTCTTC. Amino acids: CASSDPNPRPYNEQFF.

This clone was seen a few times. The chain carries TRBV10-3 and TRBJ2-7; 8 bases agree with TRBD2. The germline V gene encodes CDR1 ENHRY and CDR2 SYGVKD. The CDR3 consists of 16 residues. Losses at the gene ends were 3 bases for V and 3 bases for J; bases not matched to a gene: 10. DNA for the CDR3: TGTGCCATCAGTGACCCGGGACTAGAGAAGGGCTACGAGCAGTACTTC. Protein sequence: CAISDPGLEKGYEQYF.

This clone appeared a few times. The chain links TRBV10-3 to TRBJ2-3, with D possibly matching TRBD2 (5 bases). This CDR3 spans 13 amino acids. V lost 3 bases, J lost 6 bases, and 10 bases lay in between. CDR1 and CDR2 from the germline V gene are ENHRY and SYGVKD. CDR3 DNA sequence: TGTGCCATCAGTGAAAACCCGGGGGATACGCAGTATTTT. Translated, it gives CAISENPGDTQYF.

The chain couples TRBV11-1 to TRBJ2-3; 8 bases match TRBD2. The CDR3 consists of 16 residues. V trimming: 5 bases; J trimming: 2 bases; junction bases outside the gene matches: 9. CDR1 SGHAT and CDR2 FQDESV come from the germline V gene (reference sequence). The chain's CDR3 is CASSATLAGLTDTQYF. CDR3 coding DNA: TGTGCCAGCAGCGCAACTTTAGCGGGACTCACAGATACGCAGTATTTT.

This clone was found a few times. The rearrangement uses TRBV7-9 and TRBJ1-3; D remains ambiguous. V shed 4 bases and J shed 0 bases, with 10 bases lying between them. This CDR3 has 15 residues. Germline lookup yields CDR1 SEHNR and CDR2 FQNEAQ (reference sequence). CDR3 residues: CASSYPGSSGNTIYF. The DNA for the CDR3 is TGTGCCAGCAGCTACCCTGGGAGCTCTGGAAACACCATATATTTT.

Only a few counts were recorded for this clone. The V call is TRBV9, the J call TRBJ2-3; 12 bases agree with TRBD2. The CDR3 spans 16 residues. The germline V gene encodes CDR1 SGDLS and CDR2 YYNGEE. The V segment lost 4 bases and the J segment 4 bases; nucleotides outside the gene matches: 7. CDR3 in amino acids: CASSLTSGSYPDTQYF. The CDR3 DNA follows: TGTGCCAGCAGCTTGACTAGCGGGAGTTACCCAGATACGCAGTATTTT.

The CDR3 DNA is TGTGCCAGCAGCTCTAGGACAGGAGTAGGAACGGGGGACATTCAGTACTTC. This translates into CASSSRTGVGTGDIQYF. This rearrangement joins TRBV7-2 to TRBJ2-4, with TRBD1 as a possible D gene (7 bases). The CDR3 totals 17 residues. Germline V lookup: CDR1 SGHTA, CDR2 FQGNSA. The V gene lost 4 bases and the J gene lost 8 bases, with 24 bases spanning the gap.

The genes are TRBV6-5 and TRBJ1-1, with TRBD1 as a possible D gene (5 bases). The CDR3 sequence is 13 residues long. CDR1 and CDR2 from the germline V gene are MNHEY and SVGAGI. The ends were cut back, 2 bases at V and 7 bases at J, with 11 bases in the middle. CDR3 sequence: CASSYRGSFEAFF. The CDR3 region has the DNA TGTGCCAGCAGTTACCGGGGGTCCTTTGAAGCTTTCTTT.

The chain is built from TRBV9 and TRBJ2-1; TRBD2 matches 11 bases. Germline CDR1 SGDLS, CDR2 YYNGEE. V lost 3 bases, J lost 4 bases, and 9 bases stayed unmatched. This CDR3 is built from 17 residues. For the CDR3, the DNA is TGTGCCAGCAGCGGACCTACGGGACTAGCGGATTACAATGAGCAGTTCTTC. Protein: CASSGPTGLADYNEQFF.

The V gene is TRBV2, the J gene TRBJ2-2, with a tentative D call TRBD2 (6 bases). This CDR3 has 14 amino acids. Looked up from germline, CDR1 is SNHLY and CDR2 is FYNNEI. V gave up 6 bases and J gave up 5 bases, with 13 bases separating them. DNA of the CDR3: TGTGCCAGCAGGCGGGACTCCACTACCGGGGAGCTGTTTTTT. Translation: CASRRDSTTGELFF.

The gene calls are TRBV27 and TRBJ2-5; 15 nucleotides agree with TRBD2. CDR3 length: 17 amino acids. CDR1 is MNHEY and CDR2 is SMNVEV in the germline V gene (reference sequence). V lost 5 bases to trimming and J lost 4 bases; unmatched junction nucleotides: 8. CDR3 protein: CASSPRGLAGGVETQYF. For the CDR3, the DNA is TGTGCCAGCAGTCCAAGGGGACTAGCGGGAGGCGTAGAGACCCAGTACTTC.

The chain employs TRBV6-5 and TRBJ2-5; D not resolved. The CDR3 has 14 amino acids. Germline loops: CDR1 MNHEY, CDR2 SVGAGI. Trimming took off 0 bases at V and 4 bases at J, with 9 bases between the two ends. Here the CDR3 DNA reads TGTGCCAGCAGTTACTCGTCCGCGGCAGAGACCCAGTACTTC. This codes for CASSYSSAAETQYF.

The chain uses TRBV25-1 and TRBJ2-2; no clear D. The V end lost 4 bases, the J end lost 4 bases, and 4 bases lay between the germline ends. This CDR3 region has 12 residues. CDR1 and CDR2 from the germline V gene are MGHDK and SYGVNS. The CDR3 DNA follows: TGTGCCAGCAGTGGACCCACCGGGGAGCTGTTTTTT. Protein: CASSGPTGELFF. Based on the CDR3 plus reference TRBV25-1 and TRBJ2-2, the full variable domain is EADIYQTPRYLVIGTGKKITLECSQTMGHDKMYWYQQDPGMELHLIHYSYGVNSTEKGDLSSESTVSRIRTEHFPLTLESARPSHTSQYLCASSGPTGELFFGEGSRLTVL.

The chain couples TRBV6-5 to TRBJ2-1; TRBD2 matches 11 bases. Germline V gene sequence: CDR1 MNHEY, CDR2 SVGAGI. The CDR3 is made up of 16 amino acids. V gave up 1 base and J gave up 2 bases; unmatched junction bases: 1. The CDR3 coding sequence is TGTGCCAGCAGTTACTTTAGCGGGAGGGCCTACAATGAGCAGTTCTTC. Residues: CASSYFSGRAYNEQFF.

This rearrangement joins TRBV5-1 to TRBJ1-5; D is ambiguous. Trimming stripped 0 bases from V and 4 bases from J, with 11 bases between. The CDR3 runs to 15 residues. Germline V gene sequence: CDR1 SGHRS, CDR2 YFSETQ. CDR3 protein: CASSLEGFWNQPQHF. The DNA of the CDR3 is TGCGCCAGCAGCTTGGAAGGGTTTTGGAATCAGCCCCAGCATTTT.

The V and J genes are TRBV15 and TRBJ2-7; possibly TRBD1 for D (6 bases). V lost 5 bases, J lost 2 bases, and 19 bases lay in between. Germline CDR1 is LNHNV and CDR2 is YYDKDF (reference sequence). The CDR3 runs to 16 residues. CDR3 in amino acids: CATSRLEGHSPYEQYF. In nucleotides, the CDR3 is TGTGCCACCAGCCGCCTCGAGGGACACTCACCCTACGAGCAGTACTTC.

Only a few counts were recorded for this clone. DNA of the CDR3: TGTGCCAGTAGTATGGACAGGGGCGCAGATACGCAGTATTTT. Protein: CASSMDRGADTQYF. V and J are TRBV19 and TRBJ2-3, with 9 bases aligning to TRBD1. This CDR3 spans 14 amino acids. CDR1 and CDR2 from the germline V gene are LNHDA and SQIVND (reference sequence). The V segment lost 3 bases and the J segment 4 bases; nucleotides outside the gene matches: 2. Full variable domain (rest looked up from reference TRBV19 and TRBJ2-3): DGGITQSPKYLFRKEGQNVTLSCEQNLNHDAMYWYRQDPGQGLRLIYYSQIVNDFQKGDIAEGYSVSREKKESFPLTVTSAQKNPTAFYLCASSMDRGADTQYFGPGTRLTVL.

This sequence joins TRBV9 and TRBJ2-3; 11 nucleotides match TRBD2. The ends lost 3 bases at V and 2 bases at J; junction bases unmatched: 2. Germline CDR1 is SGDLS and CDR2 is YYNGEE. The CDR3 length is 15 residues. The CDR3 nucleotides are TGTGCCAGCAGCGGACTAGCGGGATACACAGATACGCAGTATTTT. Translated: CASSGLAGYTDTQYF.